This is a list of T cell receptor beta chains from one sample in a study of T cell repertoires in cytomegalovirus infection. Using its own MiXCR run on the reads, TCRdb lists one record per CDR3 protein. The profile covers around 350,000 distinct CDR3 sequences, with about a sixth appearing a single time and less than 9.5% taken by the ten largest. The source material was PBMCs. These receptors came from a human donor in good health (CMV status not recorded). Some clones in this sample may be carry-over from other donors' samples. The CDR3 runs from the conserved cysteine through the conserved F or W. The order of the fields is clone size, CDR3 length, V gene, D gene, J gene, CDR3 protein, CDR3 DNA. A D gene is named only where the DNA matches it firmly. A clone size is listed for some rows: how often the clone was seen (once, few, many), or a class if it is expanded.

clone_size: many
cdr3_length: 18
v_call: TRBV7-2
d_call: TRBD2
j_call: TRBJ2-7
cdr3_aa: CASSSSRTSGISTYEQYF
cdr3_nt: TGTGCCAGCAGCTCTAGCCGGACTAGCGGGATTAGTACCTACGAGCAGTACTTC

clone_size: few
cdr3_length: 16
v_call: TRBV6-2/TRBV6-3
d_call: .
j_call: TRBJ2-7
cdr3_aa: CASSLDPGHQIYEQYF
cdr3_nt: TGTGCCAGCAGTTTGGACCCCGGGCACCAAATCTACGAGCAGTACTTC

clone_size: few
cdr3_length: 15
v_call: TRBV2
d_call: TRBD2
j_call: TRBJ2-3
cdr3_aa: CASRGTSGMGDTQYF
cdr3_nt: TGTGCCAGCAGGGGGACTAGCGGGATGGGAGATACGCAGTATTTT

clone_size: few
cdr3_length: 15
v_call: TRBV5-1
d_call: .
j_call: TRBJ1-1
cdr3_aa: CASSLGPVGGTEAFF
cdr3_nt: TGCGCCAGCAGCTTGGGACCAGTCGGTGGCACTGAAGCTTTCTTT

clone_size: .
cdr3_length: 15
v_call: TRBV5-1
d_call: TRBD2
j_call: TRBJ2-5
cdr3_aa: CASSLEGLAGETQYF
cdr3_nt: TGCGCCAGCAGCTTGGAAGGACTAGCGGGAGAGACCCAGTACTTC

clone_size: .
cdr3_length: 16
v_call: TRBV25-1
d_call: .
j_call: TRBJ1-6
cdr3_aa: CASRAPREHYNSPLHF
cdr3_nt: TGTGCCAGCAGAGCCCCGCGGGAGCACTATAATTCACCCCTCCACTTT

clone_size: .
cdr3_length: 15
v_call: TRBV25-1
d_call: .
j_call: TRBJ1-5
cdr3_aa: CASSEGGESYQPQHF
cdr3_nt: TGTGCCAGCAGTGAAGGGGGCGAAAGTTATCAGCCCCAGCATTTT

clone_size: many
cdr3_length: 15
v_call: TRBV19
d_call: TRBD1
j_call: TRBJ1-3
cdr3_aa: CASSGTGARKNTIYF
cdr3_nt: TGTGCCAGTAGTGGGACAGGGGCTCGAAAGAACACCATATATTTT

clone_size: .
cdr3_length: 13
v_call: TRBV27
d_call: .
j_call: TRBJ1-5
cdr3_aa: CASSLQGSQPQHF
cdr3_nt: TGTGCCAGCAGTTTACAGGGAAGCCAGCCCCAGCATTTT

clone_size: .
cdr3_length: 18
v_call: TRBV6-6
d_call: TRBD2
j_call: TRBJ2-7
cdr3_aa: CASSYSSGLAGGSYEQYF
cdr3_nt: TGTGCCAGCAGTTACTCGTCGGGACTAGCGGGGGGATCCTACGAGCAGTACTTC

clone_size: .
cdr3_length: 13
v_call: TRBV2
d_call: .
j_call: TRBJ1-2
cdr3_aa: CASQANPSYGYTF
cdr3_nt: TGTGCCAGCCAAGCAAATCCCTCTTATGGCTACACCTTC

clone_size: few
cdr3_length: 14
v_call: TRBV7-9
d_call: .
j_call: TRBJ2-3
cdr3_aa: CASSFARSTDTQYF
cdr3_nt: TGTGCCAGCAGCTTTGCGCGTAGCACAGATACGCAGTATTTT

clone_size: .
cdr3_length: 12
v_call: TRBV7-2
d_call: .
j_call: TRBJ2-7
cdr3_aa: CASAGTPYEQYF
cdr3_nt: TGTGCCAGCGCAGGGACCCCCTACGAGCAGTACTTC

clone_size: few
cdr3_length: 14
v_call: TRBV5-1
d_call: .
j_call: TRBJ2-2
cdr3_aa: CASKSTLNTGELFF
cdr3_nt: TGCGCCAGCAAATCGACACTGAACACCGGGGAGCTGTTTTTT

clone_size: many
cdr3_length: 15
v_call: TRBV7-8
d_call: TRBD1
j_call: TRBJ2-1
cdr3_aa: CASSSRTGLKNEQFF
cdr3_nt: TGTGCCAGCAGCTCCCGGACAGGGTTAAAGAATGAGCAGTTCTTC

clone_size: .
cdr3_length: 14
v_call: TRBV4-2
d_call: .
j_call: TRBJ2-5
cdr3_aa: CASSQEGQQETQYF
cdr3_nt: TGTGCCAGCAGCCAGGAGGGACAGCAAGAGACCCAGTACTTC

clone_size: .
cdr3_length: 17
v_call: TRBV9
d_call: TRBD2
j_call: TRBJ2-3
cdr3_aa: CASSALTLAVGGDTQYF
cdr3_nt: TGTGCCAGCAGCGCCCTAACCCTAGCGGTCGGAGGGGATACGCAGTATTTT

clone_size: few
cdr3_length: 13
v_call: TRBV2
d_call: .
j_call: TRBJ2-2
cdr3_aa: CASQQGNTGELFF
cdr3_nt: TGTGCCAGCCAACAGGGAAACACCGGGGAGCTGTTTTTT

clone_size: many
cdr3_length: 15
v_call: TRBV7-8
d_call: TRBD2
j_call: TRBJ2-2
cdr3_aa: CASSLLAGRTGELFF
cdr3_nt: TGTGCCAGCAGCCTACTAGCGGGGCGCACCGGGGAGCTGTTTTTT

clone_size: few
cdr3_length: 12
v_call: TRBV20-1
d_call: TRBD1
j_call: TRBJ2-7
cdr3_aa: CSAGRQGNEQYF
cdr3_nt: TGCAGTGCTGGTCGACAGGGGAACGAGCAGTACTTC

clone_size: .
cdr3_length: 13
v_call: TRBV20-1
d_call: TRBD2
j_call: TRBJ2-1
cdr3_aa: CSAHQSVGGEQFF
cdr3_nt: TGCAGTGCCCATCAGTCGGTCGGGGGGGAGCAGTTCTTC

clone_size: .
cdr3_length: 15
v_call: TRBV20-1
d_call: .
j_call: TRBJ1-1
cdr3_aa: CSARLGQGLGTEAFF
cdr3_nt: TGCAGTGCTAGACTCGGGCAGGGTCTAGGCACTGAAGCTTTCTTT

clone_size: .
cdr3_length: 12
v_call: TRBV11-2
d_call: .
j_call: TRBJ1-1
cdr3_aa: CASRLEGNRAFF
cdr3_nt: TGTGCCAGCAGACTAGAGGGGAATCGGGCTTTCTTT

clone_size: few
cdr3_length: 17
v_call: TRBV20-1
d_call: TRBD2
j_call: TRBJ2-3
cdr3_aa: CSALPSGGAGWTDTQYF
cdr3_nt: TGCAGTGCTCTCCCTAGCGGGGGGGCGGGTTGGACAGATACGCAGTATTTT